A single sample is the source of the 20 T cell receptor beta chains below, sequenced in a study of T cell responses to AZD1222 COVID-19 vaccine. Data came from immunoSEQ multiplex PCR; TCRdb stores just in-frame clones and leaves some out. The sample has some 150,000 clones, 85% to 95% seen once. The sequencing used peripheral blood, collected on day 0 of AZD1222 vaccination. The source is an adult in good health.

The rearrangement links TRBV6-5 to TRBJ2-5; the D is unclear. V lost 6 bases, J lost 5 bases, and 16 bases lay in between. This CDR3 spans 14 amino acids. The V gene's germline CDR1 is MNHEY and CDR2 SVGAGI. The CDR3 is CASSHSGPAETQYF. As DNA, the CDR3 is TGTGCCAGCAGCCACTCTGGCCCAGCGGAGACCCAGTACTTC.

The chain is built from TRBV7-2 and TRBJ2-7; either TRBD1 or TRBD2 may fit D (5 bases each). The ends were cut back, 3 bases at V and 3 bases at J, with 15 bases in the middle. The CDR3 extends over 15 amino acids. Germline V gene sequence: CDR1 SGHTA, CDR2 FQGNSA. CDR3 nucleotides: TGTGCCAGCAGCTTCGGAGACAGTGGGGGCTACGAGCAGTACTTC. It translates to CASSFGDSGGYEQYF.

The V and J genes are TRBV2 and TRBJ2-1; TRBD2 aligns across 9 bases. V shed 4 bases, J shed 11 bases, and the junction held 3 bases outside the gene matches. The germline V gene has CDR1 SNHLY and CDR2 FYNNEI. This CDR3 is built from 12 residues. The DNA for the CDR3 is TGTGCCAGCAGTGTCGGACTAGCGCAGCAGTTCTTC. It encodes CASSVGLAQQFF.

This sequence joins TRBV10-3 and TRBJ2-3; maybe TRBD2 (5 bases). Trimming cost V 2 bases and J 5 bases, with 5 bases left between them. The CDR3 totals 12 residues. The germline gives CDR1 ENHRY, CDR2 SYGVKD. The CDR3 spells CAISEAGDTQYF. In DNA form, the CDR3 reads TGTGCCATCAGTGAGGCGGGAGATACGCAGTATTTT.

The chain employs TRBV11-2 and TRBJ2-5; D possibly corresponds to TRBD2 (6 bases). This CDR3 comprises 14 residues. CDR1 is SGHAT and CDR2 is FQNNGV in the germline V gene. V lost 5 bases and J lost 1, with 11 bases in between. The CDR3 coding sequence is TGTGCCAGCAGCCCGGCGGGGATCCAAGAGACCCAGTACTTC. It yields the protein CASSPAGIQETQYF.

This clone was seen just once. The chain has TRBV3-1 (or the pseudogene TRBV3-2) and TRBJ2-5; 10 bases agree with TRBD2. Trimming took 5 bases from V and 2 from J; bases not matched to a gene: 11. In germline, CDR1 is LGHDT, CDR2 YNNKEL (reference sequence). The CDR3 covers 17 residues. In nucleotides, the CDR3 is TGTGCCAGCAGCTCCCTTTCAGGACTAGCGGTACAAGAGACCCAGTACTTC. Translating it yields CASSSLSGLAVQETQYF.

This chain connects TRBV27 to TRBJ1-6; TRBD1 is a possible D gene (6 bases). Germline CDR1 reads MNHEY; CDR2 reads SMNVEV (reference sequence). V lost 6 bases, J lost 10 bases, and 16 bases lay in between. The CDR3 is 14 amino acids. The CDR3 reads CASRGTTKGSPLHF. CDR3 DNA sequence: TGTGCCAGCAGGGGGACAACGAAGGGATCACCCCTCCACTTT.

The V gene is TRBV19, the J gene TRBJ1-1; 7 bases line up with TRBD1. With V trimmed by 10 bases and J by 1 base, 9 bases remained unmatched. Germline loops: CDR1 LNHDA, CDR2 SQIVND (reference sequence). This CDR3 region has 14 residues. The DNA for the CDR3 is TGTGCCATCAGAGAGAGACAGGGGAACACTGAAGCTTTCTTT. Translation gives CAIRERQGNTEAFF.

CDR3 protein: CAWSVQTGGYGYTF. The CDR3 bases are TGTGCCTGGAGTGTCCAGACAGGAGGATATGGCTACACCTTC. The chain recombines TRBV30 with TRBJ1-2, with D possibly being TRBD1 (6 bases). Trimming pared 0 bases from V and 5 bases from J, leaving 13 bases between. CDR3 length: 14 amino acids. The germline V gene has CDR1 GTSNPN and CDR2 SVGIG (reference sequence).

The V call is TRBV19, the J call TRBJ1-1; D is undetermined. Deletions cut 6 bases from V and 3 bases from J, with 14 bases between. The germline V gene has CDR1 LNHDA and CDR2 SQIVND (reference sequence). The CDR3 has 14 residues. The CDR3 sequence is CASRWREADTEAFF. For the CDR3, the DNA is TGTGCCAGTAGGTGGAGGGAGGCGGACACTGAAGCTTTCTTT.

The V and J genes are TRBV19 and TRBJ1-1, with 7 nucleotides matching TRBD1. The CDR3 has 15 residues. Germline CDR1 LNHDA, CDR2 SQIVND (reference sequence). Germline trimming cut 4 bases from V and 0 bases from J; bases unmatched to any gene: 5. The CDR3 DNA reads as TGTGCCAGTAGTAAATCCGGGACAGTGAACACTGAAGCTTTCTTT. Its translation is CASSKSGTVNTEAFF. Combining the CDR3 with reference TRBV19 and TRBJ1-1 gives the whole variable domain DGGITQSPKYLFRKEGQNVTLSCEQNLNHDAMYWYRQDPGQGLRLIYYSQIVNDFQKGDIAEGYSVSREKKESFPLTVTSAQKNPTAFYLCASSKSGTVNTEAFFGQGTRLTVV.

J is TRBJ1-4 and V is TRBV7-9; 10 bases line up with TRBD1. The CDR3 loop spans 15 amino acids. Trimming cost V 6 bases and J 4 bases; bases outside gene matches: 5. Germline V gives CDR1 SEHNR, CDR2 FQNEAQ (reference sequence). The CDR3 region is CASRSGTGDNEKLFF. The DNA for the CDR3 is TGTGCCAGCAGGTCCGGGACAGGGGATAATGAAAAACTGTTTTTT.

The gene calls are TRBV12-3 or TRBV12-4 and TRBJ1-2, with no clear D. The V and J ends lost 7 bases and 7 bases respectively, with 13 bases between them. This CDR3 has 12 residues. CDR3 in amino acids: CASNRGLGGYTF. CDR3 nucleotides: TGTGCCAGCAATAGAGGGTTGGGTGGCTACACCTTC.

This chain joins TRBV7-9 and TRBJ2-1, with 9 nucleotides matching TRBD1. Germline V gene sequence: CDR1 SEHNR, CDR2 FQNEAQ (reference sequence). The CDR3 length is 15 residues. With V trimmed by 4 bases and J by 7 bases, 8 bases remained unmatched. The CDR3 nucleotides read TGTGCCAGCAGCTCCCCGGGACAGGGTAATAATGAGCAGTTCTTC. Translating gives CASSSPGQGNNEQFF.

The chain combines TRBV7-2 with TRBJ1-4, with TRBD1 as a possible D gene (5 bases). V lost 1 base and J lost 5, with 14 bases in between. The CDR3 loop spans 16 amino acids. CDR1 is SGHTA and CDR2 is FQGNSA in the germline V gene. CDR3 bases: TGTGCCAGCAGCTTAGAGAGGGTAGGGGCAAATGAAAAACTGTTTTTT. Residues: CASSLERVGANEKLFF. The full variable domain, with the rest looked up from reference TRBV7-2 and TRBJ1-4, is GAGVSQSPSNKVTEKGKDVELRCDPISGHTALYWYRQSLGQGLEFLIYFQGNSAPDKSGLPSDRFSAERTGGSVSTLTIQRTQQEDSAVYLCASSLERVGANEKLFFGSGTQLSVL.

The chain uses TRBV6-1 and TRBJ2-1; 8 bases map to TRBD2. Germline trimming cut 2 bases from V and 8 bases from J; bases unmatched to any gene: 5. The V gene's germline CDR1 is MNHNS and CDR2 SASEGT. The CDR3 length is 14 residues. The CDR3 DNA sequence: TGTGCCAGCAGTGAACCGGGACTAGATGATGAGCAGTTCTTC. Translating it yields CASSEPGLDDEQFF.

This clone came up once. CDR3 region: CASSSSEARGNTIYF. The CDR3 DNA reads as TGTGCCAGCAGCTCCTCGGAGGCTCGTGGAAACACCATATATTTT. The rearrangement uses TRBV9 and TRBJ1-3; D is undetermined. V was pared by 4 bases and J by 3 bases, with 14 bases between. Germline CDR1 reads SGDLS; CDR2 reads YYNGEE. This CDR3 is 15 amino acids long.

The rearrangement joins TRBV7-9 to TRBJ2-2; 7 positions agree with TRBD1. The CDR3 sequence is 16 residues long. V gave up 2 bases and J gave up 7 bases; unmatched junction bases: 10. CDR1 SEHNR and CDR2 FQNEAQ come from the germline V gene (reference sequence). CDR3 sequence reads: CASSLWDSLNVGELFF. CDR3 in DNA: TGTGCCAGCAGCTTATGGGACAGTCTCAACGTCGGGGAGCTGTTTTTT.

V and J are TRBV19 and TRBJ1-3, with a weak D call TRBD1 (6 bases). The CDR3 consists of 15 residues. Looked up from germline, CDR1 is LNHDA and CDR2 is SQIVND (reference sequence). V was trimmed by 1 base and J by 0 bases, leaving 7 bases between them. The CDR3 coding sequence is TGTGCCAGTAGTATAGGGGACAACTCTGGAAACACCATATATTTT. It codes for CASSIGDNSGNTIYF.

This chain links TRBV7-9 with TRBJ2-1; 9 bases match TRBD1. CDR1 SEHNR and CDR2 FQNEAQ come from the germline V gene (reference sequence). This CDR3 has 12 residues. With V trimmed by 4 bases and J by 12 bases, 4 bases remained unmatched. CDR3 loop: CASSWGQGGQFF. The DNA of the CDR3 is TGTGCCAGCAGCTGGGGACAGGGAGGGCAGTTCTTC.